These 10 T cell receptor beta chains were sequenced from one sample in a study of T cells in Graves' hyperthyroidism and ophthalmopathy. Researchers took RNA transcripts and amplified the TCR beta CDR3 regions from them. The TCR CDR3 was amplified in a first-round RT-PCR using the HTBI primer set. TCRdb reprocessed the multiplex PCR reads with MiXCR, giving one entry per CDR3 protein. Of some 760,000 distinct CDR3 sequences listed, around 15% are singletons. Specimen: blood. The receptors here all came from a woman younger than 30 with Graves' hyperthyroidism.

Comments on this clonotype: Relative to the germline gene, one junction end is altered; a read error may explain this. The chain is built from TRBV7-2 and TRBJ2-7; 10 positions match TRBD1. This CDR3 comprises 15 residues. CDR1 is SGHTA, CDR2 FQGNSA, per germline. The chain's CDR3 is CVSSPGTGVSYEQYF. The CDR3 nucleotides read TGTGTCAGCAGCCCAGGGACAGGGGTATCCTACGAGCAGTACTTC. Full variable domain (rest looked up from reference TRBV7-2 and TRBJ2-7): GAGVSQSPSNKVTEKGKDVELRCDPISGHTALYWYRQSLGQGLEFLIYFQGNSAPDKSGLPSDRFSAERTGGSVSTLTIQRTQQEDSAVYLCVSSPGTGVSYEQYFGPGTRLTVT.

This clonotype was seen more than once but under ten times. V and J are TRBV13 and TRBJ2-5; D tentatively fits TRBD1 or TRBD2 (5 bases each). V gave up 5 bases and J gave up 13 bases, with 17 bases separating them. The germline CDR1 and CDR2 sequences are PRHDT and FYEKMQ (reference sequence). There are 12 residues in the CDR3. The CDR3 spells CASSEGRGLPYF. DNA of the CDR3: TGTGCCAGCAGCGAAGGTCGGGGCCTTCCGTACTTC.

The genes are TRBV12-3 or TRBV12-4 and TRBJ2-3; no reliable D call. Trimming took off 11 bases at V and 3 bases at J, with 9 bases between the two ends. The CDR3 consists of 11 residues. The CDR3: CASLDTDTQYF. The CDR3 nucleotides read TGTGCCTCACTCGATACAGATACGCAGTATTTT.

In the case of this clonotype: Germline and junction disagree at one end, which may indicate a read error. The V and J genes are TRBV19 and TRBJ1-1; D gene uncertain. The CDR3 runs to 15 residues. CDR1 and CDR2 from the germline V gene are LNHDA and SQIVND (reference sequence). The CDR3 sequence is CASTPRARPDTEALF. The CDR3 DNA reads TGTGCCAGTACCCCTCGGGCCCGCCCTGACACTGAAGCTCTCTTT.

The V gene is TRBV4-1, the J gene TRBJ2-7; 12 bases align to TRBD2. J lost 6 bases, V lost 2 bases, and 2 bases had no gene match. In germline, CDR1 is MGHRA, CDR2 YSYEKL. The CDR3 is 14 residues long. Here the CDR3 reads CASSQTSGRSEQYF. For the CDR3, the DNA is TGCGCCAGCAGCCAAACTAGCGGGAGGAGCGAGCAGTACTTC.

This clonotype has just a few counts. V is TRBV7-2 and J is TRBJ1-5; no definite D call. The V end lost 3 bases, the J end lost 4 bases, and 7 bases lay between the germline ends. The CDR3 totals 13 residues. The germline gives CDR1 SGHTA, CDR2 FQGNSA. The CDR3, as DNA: TGTGCCAGCAGCTTTGAGTTAAATCAGCCCCAGCATTTT. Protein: CASSFELNQPQHF.

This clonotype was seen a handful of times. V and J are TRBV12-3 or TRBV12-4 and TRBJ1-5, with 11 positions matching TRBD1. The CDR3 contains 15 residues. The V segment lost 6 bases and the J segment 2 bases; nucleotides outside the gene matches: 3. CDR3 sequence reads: CASRRTGGGNQPQHF. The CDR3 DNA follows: TGTGCCAGCAGGAGGACAGGGGGCGGCAATCAGCCCCAGCATTTT.

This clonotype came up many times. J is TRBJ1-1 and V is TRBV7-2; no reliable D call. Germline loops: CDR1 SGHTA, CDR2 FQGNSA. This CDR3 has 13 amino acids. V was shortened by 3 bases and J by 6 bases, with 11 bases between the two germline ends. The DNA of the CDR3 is TGTGCCAGCAGCTTTCACAAGATCTCTGAAGCTTTCTTT. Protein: CASSFHKISEAFF.

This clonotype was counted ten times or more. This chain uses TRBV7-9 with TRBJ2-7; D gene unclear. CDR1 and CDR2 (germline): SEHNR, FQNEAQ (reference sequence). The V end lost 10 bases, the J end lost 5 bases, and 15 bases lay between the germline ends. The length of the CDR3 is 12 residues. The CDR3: CATRDLSDEQYF. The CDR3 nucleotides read TGTGCCACCCGCGACCTTTCGGACGAGCAGTACTTC. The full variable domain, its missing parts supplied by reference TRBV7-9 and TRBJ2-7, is DTGVSQNPRHKITKRGQNVTFRCDPISEHNRLYWYRQTLGQGPEFLTYFQNEAQLEKSRLLSDRFSAERPKGSFSTLEIQRTEQGDSAMYLCATRDLSDEQYFGPGTRLTVT.

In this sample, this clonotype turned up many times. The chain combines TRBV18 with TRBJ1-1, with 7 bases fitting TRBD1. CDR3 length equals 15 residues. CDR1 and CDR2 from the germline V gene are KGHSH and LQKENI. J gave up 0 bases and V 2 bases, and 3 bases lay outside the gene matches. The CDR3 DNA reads TGTGCCAGCTCACCAGGCCAGGGGGTGAACACTGAAGCTTTCTTT. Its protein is CASSPGQGVNTEAFF.